Each of the 31 T cell receptor beta chains below was sequenced from the same sample in a study of read filtering for tumor transcriptome and immune sequencing. From roughly 390 ng of RNA, a library with molecular barcoded alpha/delta and beta/gamma adaptors was made. TCRdb fed the reads into MiXCR, producing one record per CDR3 protein. The data hold about 48,000 distinct CDR3 sequences, with roughly a fifth observed a single time. Sequenced input: a population of CD138-negative cells sorted from bone marrow. The receptors were gathered from a donor over 35 with multiple myeloma.

This clonotype has ten or more counts. V is TRBV12-3 or TRBV12-4 and J is TRBJ2-7, with no clear D. CDR3 length equals 11 residues. Trimming took 2 bases from V and 4 from J, leaving 3 bases between them. The DNA for the CDR3 is TGTGCCAGCAGTTTACAGTACGAGCAGTACTTC. It yields the protein CASSLQYEQYF.

The chain recombines TRBV20-1 with TRBJ1-1; D unresolved. CDR3 size: 12 residues. Per the germline V gene, CDR1 is DFQATT and CDR2 is SNEGSKA (reference sequence). Trimming removed 5 bases from V and 8 bases from J, with 15 bases in between. In DNA form, the CDR3 reads TGCAGTGCTCCGGGCCCCACCGTGGAAGCTTTCTTT. It encodes CSAPGPTVEAFF.

This clonotype was observed at least ten times. The CDR3 nucleotides are TGTGCCAGCAGTTTAAGGAGGGGGGGGAACGAGCAGTACTTC. The encoded protein is CASSLRRGGNEQYF. The rearrangement uses TRBV27 and TRBJ2-7; the D gene is possibly TRBD2 (7 bases). Trimming removed 2 bases from V and 5 bases from J, with 13 bases in between. CDR1 and CDR2 from the germline V gene are MNHEY and SMNVEV (reference sequence). This CDR3 contains 14 residues.

The chain is built from TRBV3-1 and TRBJ2-2; no firm D call. Germline assignment: CDR1 LGHDT and CDR2 YNNKEL (reference sequence). This CDR3 is 11 amino acids long. Between the trimmed V and J ends, which lost 8 bases and 5 bases, there was a span of 6 bases. CDR3 sequence: CASQSTGELFF. The CDR3 nucleotides are TGTGCCAGCCAGAGTACCGGGGAGCTGTTTTTT. Combining the CDR3 with reference TRBV3-1 and TRBJ2-2 gives the whole variable domain DTAVSQTPKYLVTQMGNDKSIKCEQNLGHDTMYWYKQDSKKFLKIMFSYNNKELIINETVPNRFSPKSPDKAHLNLHINSLELGDSAVYFCASQSTGELFFGEGSRLTVL.

This chain uses TRBV20-1 with TRBJ2-1; 9 bases match TRBD2. The J segment lost 6 bases and the V segment lost 7 bases, leaving 7 bases of the junction unmatched. The germline V gene encodes CDR1 DFQATT and CDR2 SNEGSKA (reference sequence). CDR3 length: 13 residues. CDR3 coding DNA: TGCAGTGTGGAAAGCGGGAGGCCCAATGAGCAGTTCTTC. Translation gives CSVESGRPNEQFF.

In this sample, this clonotype turned up many times. V gene TRBV11-2 combines with J gene TRBJ2-1, with 8 bases matching TRBD1. V lost 4 bases, J lost 6 bases, and 8 bases stayed unmatched. Germline V gene lookup returns CDR1 SGHAT and CDR2 FQNNGV. This CDR3 has 15 amino acids. This CDR3 is CASSSRQGRINEQFF. CDR3 nucleotides: TGTGCCAGCAGCTCCAGACAGGGGCGTATCAATGAGCAGTTCTTC.

In this sample, this clonotype turned up many times. The chain couples TRBV29-1 to TRBJ2-4, with D possibly being TRBD2 (6 bases). The germline gives CDR1 SQVTM, CDR2 ANQGSEA. The CDR3 is made up of 13 amino acids. V was clipped by 4 bases and J by 6 bases, with 13 bases between them. CDR3 in amino acids: CSVGGKVGNIQYF. The CDR3 region has the DNA TGCAGCGTTGGCGGGAAGGTCGGAAACATTCAGTACTTC.

This clonotype occurred many times. The CDR3 DNA reads as TGTGCCAGCAGCTTAGCGAGATTGTACGGGAGGGCCTTGAGAAACATTCAGTACTTC. Encoded protein: CASSLARLYGRALRNIQYF. The chain couples TRBV7-2 to TRBJ2-4; 8 bases fit TRBD2. Germline values: CDR1 SGHTA, CDR2 FQGNSA. The CDR3 spans 19 residues. After removal of 0 bases from V and 6 bases from J, the junction contained 16 bases not matched to a gene.

This clonotype was counted at least ten times. The gene calls are TRBV5-1 and TRBJ2-5; D is undetermined. This CDR3 region has 11 residues. V lost 2 bases and J 5 bases, leaving 4 bases between the germline ends. The V gene's germline CDR1 is SGHRS and CDR2 YFSETQ. The CDR3 region is CASSFRETQYF. CDR3 DNA sequence: TGCGCCAGCAGCTTTCGGGAGACCCAGTACTTC.

To note about this clonotype: A single base separates this from a much larger clone, so it may be a read error. V is TRBV2 and J is TRBJ1-5; D perhaps matches TRBD1 (6 bases). The CDR3 is 16 residues long. Deletions cut 8 bases from V and 1 base from J, with 18 bases between. Germline-derived CDR1 and CDR2 are SNHLY and FYNNEI. CDR3 protein: CASQFRGPQSNQPQHF. CDR3 in DNA: TGTGCCAGCCAATTCCGGGGGCCCCAAAGCAATCAGCCCCAGCATTTT.

This clonotype was counted ten times or more. The chain joins TRBV5-1 to TRBJ1-2; unclear D gene. Germline assignment: CDR1 SGHRS and CDR2 YFSETQ. Trimming cost V 7 bases and J 2 bases, with 15 bases left between them. The CDR3 covers 14 residues. The CDR3 region is CASAPATENYGYTF. In DNA form, the CDR3 reads TGCGCCAGCGCCCCGGCCACAGAGAACTATGGCTACACCTTC.

This clonotype was counted ten times or more. Germline and junction disagree at one end, which may indicate a read error. The chain employs TRBV5-6 and TRBJ1-1, with a possible D match to TRBD1 (6 bases). The CDR3 has 19 residues. In germline, CDR1 is SGHDT, CDR2 YYEEEE. The CDR3 sequence: CASSGDTGAAEPYGTEAFF. CDR3 in DNA: TGTGCCAGCAGCGGGGATACGGGGGCGGCGGAGCCTTACGGGACTGAAGCTTTCTTC.

This clonotype has at least ten counts. The rearrangement uses TRBV2 and TRBJ2-5; 10 nucleotides align to TRBD2. Per germline, CDR1 SNHLY and CDR2 FYNNEI. The CDR3 has 14 amino acids. V gave up 5 bases and J gave up 9 bases; unmatched junction bases: 9. This chain's CDR3 is CASSSSGRNAAQYF. CDR3 nucleotides: TGTGCCAGCAGTTCTAGCGGGAGAAACGCGGCCCAGTACTTC.

This clonotype has ten or more counts. This chain joins TRBV6-1 and TRBJ1-1; D possibly corresponds to TRBD1 (6 bases). The germline V and J ends were trimmed by 7 bases and 3 bases, with 18 bases remaining between them. In germline, CDR1 is MNHNS, CDR2 SASEGT. CDR3 size: 15 residues. The CDR3 bases are TGTGCCAGCACCCCAGGTAGGAGGGGGGACACTGAAGCTTTCTTT. This encodes CASTPGRRGDTEAFF.

The chain employs TRBV6-4 and TRBJ1-4; 7 bases line up with TRBD1. V was clipped by 4 bases and J by 0 bases; unmatched bases: 2. CDR1 is MRHNA, CDR2 SNTAGT, per germline. CDR3 size: 15 residues. The CDR3 here is CASSATGATNEKLFF. The CDR3, as DNA: TGTGCCAGCAGTGCCACAGGGGCAACTAATGAAAAACTGTTTTTT.

In its sample, this clonotype was seen a few times. The V call is TRBV5-1, the J call TRBJ2-2; TRBD1 matches 7 bases. CDR3 size: 17 residues. V dropped 2 bases and J dropped 1; count of bases not matched to a gene: 8. From germline, CDR1 is SGHRS and CDR2 YFSETQ. The CDR3 here is CASSLGRRQGNTGELFF. The CDR3 DNA follows: TGCGCCAGCAGCTTAGGCCGGAGACAGGGGAACACCGGGGAGCTGTTTTTT.

This clonotype was seen at least ten times. The rearrangement joins TRBV6-6 to TRBJ2-7; no clear D. V was trimmed by 7 bases and J by 2 bases, leaving 12 bases between them. CDR1 MNHNY and CDR2 SVGAGI come from the germline V gene (reference sequence). The CDR3 has 13 residues. CDR3 sequence reads: CASNPSAAYEQYF. The CDR3 region has the DNA TGTGCCAGCAATCCCTCTGCGGCCTACGAGCAGTACTTC.

This clonotype occurred many times. V usage is TRBV4-1 and J usage is TRBJ2-1, with 7 bases fitting TRBD1. V was pared by 1 base and J by 8 bases, with 11 bases of the junction left unmatched. Germline loops: CDR1 MGHRA, CDR2 YSYEKL. This CDR3 contains 16 residues. The CDR3 DNA is TGCGCCAGCAGCCAAGCACGACAGGGTAGAGGTCATGAGCAGTTCTTC. Its translation is CASSQARQGRGHEQFF.

As regards this clonotype: The likely explanation is a read error, given a far larger clone one base away. The genes are TRBV6-5 and TRBJ1-1, with no clear D. The CDR3 consists of 13 residues. Germline CDR1 MNHEY, CDR2 SVGAGI. V lost 5 bases and J 7 bases, leaving 14 bases between the germline ends. CDR3 sequence reads: CASSNLKPVEAFF. Written as DNA, the CDR3 is TGTGCCAGCAGTAATCTCAAACCCGTTGAAGCTTTCTTT.

This clonotype was seen ten or more times. The rearrangement joins TRBV4-3 to TRBJ2-1; possibly TRBD2 for D (5 bases). The germline gives CDR1 LGHNA, CDR2 YSLEER. The germline V and J ends were trimmed by 4 bases and 9 bases, with 13 bases remaining between them. The CDR3 runs to 13 residues. CDR3 residues: CASSRMVEGEQFF. CDR3 nucleotides: TGCGCCAGCAGCCGTATGGTAGAGGGTGAGCAGTTCTTC.

In this sample, this clonotype turned up many times. The gene calls are TRBV28 and TRBJ2-5, with D tentatively TRBD1 or TRBD2 (5 bases each). Trimming removed 7 bases from V and 0 bases from J, with 15 bases in between. This CDR3 has 15 amino acids. Germline V CDR1 and CDR2: MDHEN, SYDVKM. Here the CDR3 reads CASIGAGRYQETQYF. The CDR3, as DNA: TGTGCCAGCATCGGGGCAGGGAGATACCAAGAGACCCAGTACTTC.

This clonotype was seen many times. V and J are TRBV29-1 and TRBJ1-2, with D possibly TRBD1 on 6 matching bases. The CDR3 runs to 14 residues. V lost 6 bases to trimming and J lost 4 bases, with 18 bases between them. The V gene's germline CDR1 is SQVTM and CDR2 ANQGSEA. CDR3 in DNA: TGCAGCGTCGGAGACAGGAAACCTCTCTATGGCTACACCTTC. As protein: CSVGDRKPLYGYTF. The variable domain in full, with the rest retrieved from reference TRBV29-1 and TRBJ1-2, is SAVISQKPSRDICQRGTSLTIQCQVDSQVTMMFWYRQQPGQSLTLIATANQGSEATYESGFVIDKFPISRPNLTFSTLTVSNMSPEDSSIYLCSVGDRKPLYGYTFGSGTRLTVV.

This clonotype came up many times. The chain has TRBV11-2 and TRBJ2-2; TRBD2 is a possible D gene (6 bases). CDR3 size: 16 residues. V was pared by 5 bases and J by 7 bases, with 20 bases between. Germline CDR1 reads SGHAT; CDR2 reads FQNNGV. The CDR3 sequence: CASSPSRGTRDGELFF. Written as DNA, the CDR3 is TGTGCCAGCAGCCCCTCCCGGGGGACTCGGGACGGGGAGCTGTTTTTT.

As to this clonotype: A read error likely explains this, since a far larger clone differs by one base. The genes are TRBV12-3 or TRBV12-4 and TRBJ2-1; TRBD1 agrees at 9 bases. This CDR3 spans 13 amino acids. DNA of the CDR3: TGTGCCAGCAGGTCGGGACAGGGCAATAAGCAGTTCTTC. It translates to CASRSGQGNKQFF.

The chain recombines TRBV19 with TRBJ1-4; 9 nucleotides align to TRBD1. Germline loops: CDR1 LNHDA, CDR2 SQIVND (reference sequence). The trim removed 4 bases at V and 5 bases at J, leaving 8 bases unmatched. The CDR3 contains 16 residues. CDR3 sequence (DNA): TGTGCCAGTAGTACCTTTTGGGGGACAGGGAATGAAAAACTGTTTTTT. Its protein product is CASSTFWGTGNEKLFF.

This clonotype was observed at least ten times. The DNA for the CDR3 is TGCAGTGCCGACCCTAGCGGGAGGGCCTTAGAGACCCAGTACTTC. Its translation is CSADPSGRALETQYF. The V and J genes are TRBV20-1 and TRBJ2-5; 12 bases line up with TRBD2. This CDR3 region has 15 residues. Germline CDR1 is DFQATT and CDR2 is SNEGSKA (reference sequence). V shed 6 bases, J shed 4 bases, and the junction held 9 bases outside the gene matches.

This clonotype was picked up many times. The V and J genes are TRBV28 and TRBJ2-7; either TRBD1 or TRBD2 may fit D (5 bases each). CDR1 is MDHEN and CDR2 is SYDVKM in the germline V gene. The CDR3 spans 16 residues. The V end was cut by 4 bases, the J end by 5 bases, with 21 bases between. The CDR3 region is CASSSTLTVPGNEQYF. For the CDR3, the DNA is TGTGCCAGCAGTTCTACCTTGACAGTCCCGGGGAACGAGCAGTACTTC.

This clonotype has more than one count but fewer than ten. This CDR3 reads CASSIGARGLAGIQPQHF. The CDR3 nucleotides read TGTGCCAGTAGTATAGGCGCCCGGGGACTGGCGGGAATTCAGCCCCAGCATTTT. The chain carries TRBV19 and TRBJ1-5; tentatively, D is TRBD1 (5 bases). Germline V gives CDR1 LNHDA, CDR2 SQIVND (reference sequence). The CDR3 extends over 18 amino acids. Trimming took 1 base from V and 6 from J, leaving 22 bases between them.

This clonotype was counted ten times or more. The V gene is TRBV7-9, the J gene TRBJ2-3, with unresolved D. This CDR3 is 20 amino acids long. Germline CDR1 SEHNR, CDR2 FQNEAQ (reference sequence). V shed 1 base and J shed 0 bases, with 23 bases lying between them. The chain's CDR3 is CASSLGGLGPTAHSTDTQYF. The CDR3 DNA follows: TGTGCCAGCAGCTTAGGAGGATTGGGCCCGACTGCCCACAGCACAGATACGCAGTATTTT. Variable domain in full (rest from reference TRBV7-9 and TRBJ2-3): DTGVSQNPRHKITKRGQNVTFRCDPISEHNRLYWYRQTLGQGPEFLTYFQNEAQLEKSRLLSDRFSAERPKGSFSTLEIQRTEQGDSAMYLCASSLGGLGPTAHSTDTQYFGPGTRLTVL.

The J gene is TRBJ1-2, the V gene TRBV5-1, with 7 positions matching TRBD1. This CDR3 is 15 amino acids long. J lost 0 bases, V lost 4 bases, and 6 bases had no gene match. CDR1 is SGHRS, CDR2 YFSETQ, per germline. CDR3: CASSLSTGTNYGYTF. The CDR3 DNA reads TGCGCCAGCAGCCTATCGACAGGGACTAACTATGGCTACACCTTC.

Many counts were recorded for this clonotype. The rearrangement uses TRBV19 and TRBJ2-5; D is undetermined. CDR3 length: 15 residues. Per the germline V gene, CDR1 is LNHDA and CDR2 is SQIVND (reference sequence). Trimming cost V 5 bases and J 2 bases, with 15 bases left between them. The CDR3 coding sequence is TGTGCCAGTAGTCCACTCCCGGGCAGACAAGAGACCCAGTACTTC. Protein product: CASSPLPGRQETQYF.